This T cell receptor (beta chain) emerged from a study of CD8 T cells in Susac syndrome. RNA totalling about 0.5 to 1 ug underwent reverse transcription with random hexamers. In TCRdb, the immunoSEQ multiplex PCR reads were re-called with MiXCR into one record per CDR3 protein. The table lists under 250,000 distinct CDR3 sequences, approximately 92% of them singletons. CD8+ and CD4+ T cells from blood underwent TCR beta sequencing. Negative isolation was applied to CD8+ and CD4+ T cells, and FACS enrichment was applied to TEMRA cells. The specimen sequenced was CD4+ T cells from PBMCs. The sequence derives from a human donor with multiple sclerosis.

The CDR3, as DNA: TGTGCCAGTAGTATTAGCGGGTATGGAGAGACCCAGTACTTC. Its translation is CASSISGYGETQYF. The chain combines TRBV19 with TRBJ2-5, with 7 bases matching TRBD2. V was clipped by 3 bases and J by 4 bases; unmatched bases: 5. Germline CDR1 is LNHDA and CDR2 is SQIVND (reference sequence). CDR3 size: 14 residues. The full variable domain, with the rest looked up from reference TRBV19 and TRBJ2-5, is DGGITQSPKYLFRKEGQNVTLSCEQNLNHDAMYWYRQDPGQGLRLIYYSQIVNDFQKGDIAEGYSVSREKKESFPLTVTSAQKNPTAFYLCASSISGYGETQYFGPGTRLLVL.